The sequence of this T cell receptor beta chain was determined in a study of T-cell reconstitution after alpha-beta-depleted transplantation in children. This clonotype was seen ten or more times. Its target is not known. Molecular barcoding with unique molecular identifiers was used for the TCRbeta library. TCRdb reprocessed the PCR reads with MiXCR, giving one entry per CDR3 protein. Of under 250,000 distinct CDR3 sequences in the sample, approximately 6.3% are singletons; the top ten hold 5.5% to 6.5%. In germline, CDR1 is MNHEY, CDR2 SVGAGI. V was pared by 0 bases and J by 4 bases, with 3 bases of the junction left unmatched. CDR3 length equals 15 residues. Study-wide findings and caveats: Most T-cell counts and diversity one year after the transplant came from T cells that were newly produced. Several hundred expanded graft clones reportedly supplied alpha-beta T cells about two months after transplant. There were some patients whose high TCRbeta diversity at day 60 came from surviving recipient T cells and thymic progenitors.

V gene TRBV6-5 combines with J gene TRBJ2-5; TRBD1 aligns across 9 bases. The TCR was taken from a boy aged 2-15 years with acute lymphoblastic leukemia, due to receive a stem cell transplant. The sequencing used PBMCs, collected before TCRalphabeta/CD19-depleted stem cell transplant. CDR3 sequence: CASSYSGTGRETQYF. The CDR3 coding sequence is TGTGCCAGCAGTTACTCCGGGACAGGGAGAGAGACCCAGTACTTC.